The 25 T cell receptor beta chains below all came from one sample that was sequenced in a study of cytomegalovirus exposure and HLA in healthy donors. A multiplex PCR was run with 60 Vbeta primers and 13 Jbeta primers. Assay: immunoSEQ multiplex PCR; the TCRdb copy retains only in-frame clones and omits some. The sample shows 100,000 to 120,000 clones, approximately 14% of them seen only once. The sample comprised PBMCs. These receptor sequences come from a female donor in good health and CMV-seronegative.

V and J are TRBV7-8 and TRBJ2-7, with D perhaps matching TRBD1 (6 bases). Trimming removed 3 bases from V and 3 bases from J, with 12 bases in between. Looked up from germline, CDR1 is SGHVS and CDR2 is FQNEAQ. This CDR3 comprises 14 residues. The CDR3 DNA sequence: TGTGCCAGCAGCTTTCAGGTGGACAGCTACGAGCAGTACTTC. It codes for CASSFQVDSYEQYF. Full variable domain (missing parts from reference TRBV7-8 and TRBJ2-7): GAGVSQSPRYKVAKRGQDVALRCDPISGHVSLFWYQQALGQGPEFLTYFQNEAQLDKSGLPSDRFFAERPEGSVSTLKIQRTQQEDSAVYLCASSFQVDSYEQYFGPGTRLTVT.

A few counts support this clone. This chain connects TRBV7-3 to TRBJ2-2; tentative D call: TRBD1 (5 bases). Deletions cut 1 base from V and 4 bases from J, with 10 bases between. This CDR3 spans 15 amino acids. Germline V CDR1 and CDR2: SGHTA, FQGTGA. As DNA, the CDR3 is TGTGCCAGCAGCTTAATGGGCCAGGGCACCGGGGAGCTGTTTTTT. It codes for CASSLMGQGTGELFF.

CDR3 DNA: TGCGCCAGCAGCCCGCACCCTCGGGACACAAATGAAAAACTGTTTTTT. This codes for CASSPHPRDTNEKLFF. The J gene is TRBJ1-4, the V gene TRBV4-1, with D perhaps TRBD1 (6 bases). The CDR3 length is 16 residues. Germline CDR1 is MGHRA and CDR2 is YSYEKL. Trimming left V 4 bases short and J 5 bases short, with 17 bases between.

The chain joins TRBV7-6 to TRBJ2-1; 7 nucleotides match TRBD2. The germline V gene encodes CDR1 SGHVS and CDR2 FNYEAQ. The CDR3 loop spans 16 amino acids. Trimming took 1 base from V and 2 from J; bases not matched to a gene: 5. CDR3 sequence: CASSLGAGEAYNEQFF. CDR3 coding DNA: TGTGCCAGCAGCTTAGGCGCGGGGGAGGCCTACAATGAGCAGTTCTTC.

This chain joins TRBV7-9 and TRBJ2-3, with a tentative D call TRBD1 (6 bases). V lost 4 bases and J lost 3, with 11 bases in between. The germline V gene has CDR1 SEHNR and CDR2 FQNEAQ (reference sequence). The CDR3 is made up of 14 amino acids. The CDR3 DNA reads as TGTGCCAGCAGCTCCACAGGGTTTACAGATACGCAGTATTTT. It codes for CASSSTGFTDTQYF.

The chain uses TRBV5-1 and TRBJ2-2; 7 bases match TRBD1. V shed 10 bases and J 0 bases; nucleotides not matched to a gene: 3. The CDR3 covers 13 residues. Germline V lookup: CDR1 SGHRS, CDR2 YFSETQ. The CDR3 nucleotides read TGCGCCGGGACAGCCCCGAACACCGGGGAGCTGTTTTTT. This codes for CAGTAPNTGELFF.

The gene calls are TRBV19 and TRBJ2-7; the D gene is possibly TRBD1 (5 bases). CDR3 length: 16 residues. Trimming removed 5 bases from V and 3 bases from J, with 20 bases in between. Per the germline V gene, CDR1 is LNHDA and CDR2 is SQIVND (reference sequence). The CDR3 sequence is CASSSADSPLFYEQYF. CDR3 nucleotide sequence: TGTGCCAGTAGTTCAGCCGACAGCCCCTTATTCTACGAGCAGTACTTC.

The chain is built from TRBV6-1 and TRBJ1-4; D may be TRBD1 (6 bases). The V and J ends lost 2 bases and 5 bases respectively, with 12 bases between them. Germline CDR1 is MNHNS and CDR2 is SASEGT. The CDR3 has 15 residues. Here the CDR3 DNA reads TGTGCCAGCAGTGAATCTCAACAGGGAAATGAAAAACTGTTTTTT. Encoded protein: CASSESQQGNEKLFF.

The CDR3 DNA reads as TGTGCCAGCAGCTTACTATCGGGGAGCGGGGATAATTCACCCCTCCACTTT. Translated, it gives CASSLLSGSGDNSPLHF. The chain recombines TRBV7-2 with TRBJ1-6; D is unresolved. Germline V lookup: CDR1 SGHTA, CDR2 FQGNSA. V was trimmed by 2 bases and J by 5 bases, leaving 16 bases between them. The CDR3 consists of 17 residues.

This clone appeared a few times. An end of the junction does not agree with germline; a read error may underlie this. The genes are TRBV7-7 and TRBJ2-3; 16 bases are a match to TRBD2. The CDR3 has 18 residues. Germline V gene sequence: CDR1 SSHAT, CDR2 FNYEAQ (reference sequence). CDR3 nucleotide sequence: TGTGCTAGCAGTCGAACGCCGGGACTAGCGGGAGGGACAGATACGCAGTATTTT. It codes for CASSRTPGLAGGTDTQYF.

V gene TRBV7-2 combines with J gene TRBJ2-7; a possible D gene is TRBD1 (5 bases). Germline CDR1 SGHTA, CDR2 FQGNSA. V was cut by 4 bases and J by 5 bases, with 15 bases left in between. The CDR3 length is 14 residues. The CDR3 DNA reads TGTGCCAGCAGCTCCCCCCTAGGGGCCGACGAGCAGTACTTC. Protein sequence: CASSSPLGADEQYF.

The rearrangement uses TRBV28 and TRBJ1-3, with 7 nucleotides matching TRBD1. After removal of 10 bases from V and 3 bases from J, the junction contained 9 bases not matched to a gene. The CDR3 extends over 14 amino acids. CDR1 and CDR2 (germline): MDHEN, SYDVKM. The CDR3 loop is CATGGTLSGNTIYF. Written as DNA, the CDR3 is TGTGCCACAGGGGGGACACTAAGTGGAAACACCATATATTTT.

This clone was seen a few times. CDR3 loop: CASSFWRNSNQPQHF. CDR3 sequence (DNA): TGTGCCAGCAGCTTCTGGCGGAATAGCAATCAGCCCCAGCATTTT. The V and J genes are TRBV5-6 and TRBJ1-5, with no clear D. Germline values: CDR1 SGHDT, CDR2 YYEEEE. The CDR3 covers 15 residues. Trimming left V 2 bases short and J 0 bases short, with 9 bases between.

This clone was counted a few times. The rearrangement links TRBV5-4 to TRBJ2-7, with 7 bases that match TRBD1. Germline CDR1 reads SGHNT; CDR2 reads YYREEE (reference sequence). V shed 0 bases, J shed 7 bases, and the junction held 4 bases outside the gene matches. The CDR3 has 13 amino acids. The CDR3 loop is CASSLDRGREQYF. The CDR3 bases are TGTGCCAGCAGCTTGGACAGGGGCCGAGAGCAGTACTTC.

The chain combines TRBV29-1 with TRBJ1-4, with TRBD1 matching 7 bases. The V gene's germline CDR1 is SQVTM and CDR2 ANQGSEA. V shed 4 bases and J 4 bases; nucleotides not matched to a gene: 3. There are 13 residues in the CDR3. The CDR3 here is CSVGGTVNEKLFF. The CDR3, as DNA: TGCAGCGTTGGGGGGACAGTTAATGAAAAACTGTTTTTT.

This clone was seen a few times. The CDR3 DNA is TGTGCCAGTTCGGAACAGCAGACCCAGTACTTC. Translation gives CASSEQQTQYF. This rearrangement joins TRBV19 to TRBJ2-5, with D uncertain. CDR1 LNHDA and CDR2 SQIVND come from the germline V gene (reference sequence). V gave up 8 bases and J gave up 6 bases, with 10 bases separating them. The CDR3 totals 11 residues.

This clone has only a few counts. V usage is TRBV28 and J usage is TRBJ2-5; D is unresolved. Trimming left V 3 bases short and J 5 bases short, with 16 bases between. This CDR3 region has 15 residues. Germline CDR1 is MDHEN and CDR2 is SYDVKM. CDR3 sequence reads: CASSLVPGPGETQYF. DNA of the CDR3: TGTGCCAGCAGTTTGGTTCCGGGTCCGGGTGAGACCCAGTACTTC.

This chain joins TRBV27 and TRBJ2-7; 9 bases line up with TRBD2. Germline CDR1 is MNHEY and CDR2 is SMNVEV (reference sequence). The trim removed 8 bases at V and 2 bases at J, leaving 7 bases unmatched. This CDR3 is built from 14 residues. The CDR3 sequence is CASGRLAETYEQYF. The CDR3 region has the DNA TGTGCCAGCGGAAGACTAGCGGAAACCTACGAGCAGTACTTC.

This clone was counted a few times. V usage is TRBV7-9 and J usage is TRBJ2-3, with TRBD2 matching 13 bases. J lost 5 bases, V lost 5 bases, and 7 bases had no gene match. This CDR3 comprises 16 residues. Germline CDR1 and CDR2: SEHNR and FQNEAQ (reference sequence). CDR3 sequence reads: CASSPRTSGRLDTQYF. CDR3 nucleotides: TGTGCCAGCAGCCCGAGGACTAGCGGGAGATTAGATACGCAGTATTTT.

This clone has at least ten counts. V is TRBV28 and J is TRBJ1-1, with D uncertain. CDR1 MDHEN and CDR2 SYDVKM come from the germline V gene. V was clipped by 3 bases and J by 1 base, with 6 bases between them. The CDR3 covers 13 residues. The CDR3 sequence: CASSFSSNTEAFF. The DNA for the CDR3 is TGTGCCAGCAGTTTTTCCTCGAACACTGAAGCTTTCTTT.

The chain couples TRBV5-3 to TRBJ1-4, with D perhaps TRBD1 (5 bases). TRBV5-3 belongs to the ORF category, with a function that is uncertain. V was pared by 2 bases and J by 1 base, with 9 bases between. This CDR3 has 15 amino acids. Written as DNA, the CDR3 is TGTGCCAGAAGCTTAGCAGGGCGAACTAATGAAAAACTGTTTTTT. The encoded protein is CARSLAGRTNEKLFF.

This clone was counted only a few times. The chain uses TRBV29-1 and TRBJ2-1; a weak D match, TRBD2 (6 bases). Looked up from germline, CDR1 is SQVTM and CDR2 is ANQGSEA. CDR3 length: 14 residues. CDR3 sequence (DNA): TGCACCTCAAGCGGCGGGGCCACCTACAATGAGCAGTTCTTC. Protein sequence: CTSSGGATYNEQFF.

This clone was counted only a few times. The rearrangement links TRBV19 to TRBJ1-1, with D maybe TRBD1 (6 bases). The germline V gene has CDR1 LNHDA and CDR2 SQIVND (reference sequence). The CDR3 runs to 12 residues. Trimming stripped 6 bases from V and 14 bases from J, with 19 bases between. Written as DNA, the CDR3 is TGTGCCAGTAGGAGTGATGCATCGAGGGGGTTCTTT. Protein sequence: CASRSDASRGFF.

This chain connects TRBV10-3 to TRBJ2-7; weak D call: TRBD2 (6 bases). The ends were cut back, 6 bases at V and 1 base at J, with 7 bases in the middle. The CDR3 covers 12 residues. In germline, CDR1 is ENHRY, CDR2 SYGVKD. The CDR3 nucleotides read TGTGCCATCAGCGGGGGTTCCTACGAGCAGTACTTC. This sequence encodes CAISGGSYEQYF.

The genes are TRBV13 and TRBJ1-3; D perhaps matches TRBD1 (5 bases). Germline CDR1 is PRHDT and CDR2 is FYEKMQ (reference sequence). The CDR3 sequence is 15 residues long. V gave up 6 bases and J gave up 0 bases, with 12 bases separating them. CDR3 amino acids: CASRPYRSSGNTIYF. CDR3 nucleotide sequence: TGTGCCAGCAGACCATACAGGAGCTCTGGAAACACCATATATTTT.